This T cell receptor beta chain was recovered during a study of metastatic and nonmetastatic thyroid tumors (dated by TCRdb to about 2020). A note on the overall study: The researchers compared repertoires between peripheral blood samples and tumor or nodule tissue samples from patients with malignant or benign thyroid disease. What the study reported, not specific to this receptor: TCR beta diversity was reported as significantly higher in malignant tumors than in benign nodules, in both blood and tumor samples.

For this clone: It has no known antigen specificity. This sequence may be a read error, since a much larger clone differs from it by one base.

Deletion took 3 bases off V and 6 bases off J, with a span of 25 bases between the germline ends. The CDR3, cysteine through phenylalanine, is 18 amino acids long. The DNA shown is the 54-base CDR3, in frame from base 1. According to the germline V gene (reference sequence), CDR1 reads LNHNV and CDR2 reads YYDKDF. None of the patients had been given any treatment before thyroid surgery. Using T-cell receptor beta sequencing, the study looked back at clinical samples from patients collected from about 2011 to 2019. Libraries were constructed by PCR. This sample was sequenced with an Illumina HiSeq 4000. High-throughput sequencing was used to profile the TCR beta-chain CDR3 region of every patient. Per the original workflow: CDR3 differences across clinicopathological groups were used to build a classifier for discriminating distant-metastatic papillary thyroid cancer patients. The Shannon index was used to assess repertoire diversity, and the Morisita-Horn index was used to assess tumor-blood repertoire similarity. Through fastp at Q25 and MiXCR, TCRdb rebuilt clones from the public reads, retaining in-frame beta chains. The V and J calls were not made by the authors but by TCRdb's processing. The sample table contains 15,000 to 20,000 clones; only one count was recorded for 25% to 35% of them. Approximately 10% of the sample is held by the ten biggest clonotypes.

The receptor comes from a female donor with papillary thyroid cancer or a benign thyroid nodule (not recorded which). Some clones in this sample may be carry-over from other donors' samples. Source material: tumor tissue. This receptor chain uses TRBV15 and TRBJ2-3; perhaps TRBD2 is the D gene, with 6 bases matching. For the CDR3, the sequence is CATSSGRGSWRAKDTQYF. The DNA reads TGTGCCACCAGCAGTGGCCGCGGTAGCTGGAGGGCAAAGGATACGCAGTATTTT.